Here is one T cell receptor (beta chain) with its context. The data stem from a study of PD-L1 blockade in urothelial cancer. Germline assignment: CDR1 MDHEN and CDR2 SYDVKM. Trimming cost V 6 bases and J 5 bases, with 10 bases left between them. The CDR3 loop spans 13 amino acids. TCRdb's copy holds only in-frame clones and misses some; the assay was immunoSEQ multiplex PCR. The data show tens of thousands of clones, 85% to 90% seen once. As for time point: pretreatment peripheral blood. The patients' disease, urothelial carcinoma, was locally advanced or metastatic. The sample in question was PBMCs, obtained around atezolizumab (anti-PD-L1) treatment. This clonotype originated in a man in his 70s with urothelial cancer. The chain recombines TRBV28 with TRBJ1-4; no firm D call. The CDR3 nucleotides are TGTGCCAGCAGGAGCGGGGTAAATGAAAAACTGTTTTTT. This gives the protein CASRSGVNEKLFF.